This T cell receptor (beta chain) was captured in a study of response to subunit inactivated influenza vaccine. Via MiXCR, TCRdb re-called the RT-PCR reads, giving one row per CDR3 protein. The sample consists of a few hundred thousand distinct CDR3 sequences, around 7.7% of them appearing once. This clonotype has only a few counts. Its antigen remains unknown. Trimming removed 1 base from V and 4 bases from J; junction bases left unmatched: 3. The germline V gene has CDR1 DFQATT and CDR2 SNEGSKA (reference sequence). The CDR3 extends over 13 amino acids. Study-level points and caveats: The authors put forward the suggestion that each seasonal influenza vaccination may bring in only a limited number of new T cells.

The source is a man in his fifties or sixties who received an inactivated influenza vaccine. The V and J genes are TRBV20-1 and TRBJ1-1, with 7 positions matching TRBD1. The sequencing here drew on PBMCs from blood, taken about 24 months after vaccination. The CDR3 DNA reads TGCAGTGCTAGAGTACAGGGGACCACTGAAGCTTTCTTT. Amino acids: CSARVQGTTEAFF.